The TCR beta chain described here comes from a study of shared clonotypes between healthy human individuals. This clone was seen once. Its cognate antigen is unknown. Study-level results: It was expected that sequencing depth would affect clonotype sharing among donors.

Libraries were prepared by immunoSEQ multiplex PCR; TCRdb keeps only in-frame clonotypes and omits some of them. This sample has 1.6 million or so clones; more than 95% occur once, and the top ten carry roughly 1.2%. The V gene's germline CDR1 is SGHNT and CDR2 YYREEE (reference sequence). The ends lost 5 bases at V and 1 base at J; junction bases unmatched: 4. This CDR3 region has 14 residues. Specimen: naive CD4+ T cells sorted from blood. The subset denotes: CD45RA+ positively selected. This clonotype originated in a man under 40 in good health. This sequence joins TRBV5-4 and TRBJ1-1, with 8 bases aligning to TRBD1. CDR3 in amino acids: CASSTTGGNTEAFF. The CDR3 DNA sequence: TGTGCCAGCAGTACCACAGGGGGGAACACTGAAGCTTTCTTT.